This T cell receptor (beta chain) appears in the sequencing data of a study of T cell responses to AZD1222 COVID-19 vaccine (dated by TCRdb to about 2021). The study in broad terms: Because spike-specific TCR depth and breadth did not differ between the two schedules, AZD1222 recipients who got a second dose at roughly 4 weeks were pooled with those who got a second dose at roughly 12 weeks. TCR sequencing was performed for 230 to 250 trial participants, of whom around 200 were given two doses of AZD1222 and some 25 were given two doses of MenACWY control vaccine. Trial participants were enrolled by age into subgroups of 18-55, 56-69 and 70-plus years, and around 140, 26 and 57 TCR-sequenced participants, respectively, were included in these subgroups.

Its CDR3 holds 11 amino acids, cysteine through phenylalanine. The retained sequence is limited to the CDR3, 33 bases, with the frame set at the first base. Cut back by 0 bases and 4 bases, the V and J ends lie 1 base apart. From the germline V gene, CDR1 is SGHRS and CDR2 is YFSETQ. A note on this clone: It lacks a known antigen. The sample holds no much larger clone one base away, and base qualities are not on file.

According to the study, the label for this sample's time point signals: baseline before first vaccination. Vaccinee samples came from UK trials COV001 and COV002, including a single-blind randomized controlled phase 2/3 trial of AZD1222 (ChAdOx1 nCoV-19) in healthy adults. For TCRbeta chain sequencing, PBMC samples from trial participants were taken at day 0 and at day 28 after the second dose. What the study reported, not specific to this receptor: After two AZD1222 doses, both the breadth and the depth of spike-specific TCRs were significantly higher than at day 0 and than in MenACWY recipients. In the small 56-69-year group, the increase in depth fell short of significance, most likely because of low power. Most participants were white British and females outnumbered males, and the authors suggested that clonal diversity may have been underestimated. Because no day 14 peak-response samples were available, repertoires were characterized only after the peak T cell response. The vaccine-associated CD4 TCRs covered the entire spike protein, and the dominant responses fell in regions 160-218 and 743-854. Reportedly, almost half of the unique spike-specific TCRs recognized epitopes lying outside the regions that are mutated in the B.1.351 and B.1.1.7 variants. Conclusions about previously exposed vaccinees were limited because only six AZD1222 recipients were SARS-CoV-2 seropositive at baseline.

The CDR3 regions of human TCRbeta chains were analyzed by immunosequencing. In the original analysis: Repertoire TCRs were checked for matches against a reference library of SARS-CoV-2-specific TCRs that had been generated using the MIRA antigen-specificity platform. Breadth meant the fraction of unique TCRs that were SARS-CoV-2-associated, whereas depth meant the fraction of total T cells that were SARS-CoV-2-associated. Each spike-specific TCR was assigned to its reactive spike region and to a CD4 or CD8 class using the MIRA data. Log10-transformed breadth and depth values were compared by one-way ANOVA with Sidak's multiple comparisons tests. TCRdb provides this immuneACCESS table in a form limited to in-frame rearrangements. Some clones are lacking; in checked studies, under half of them reflect an unresolved V gene, and why the rest are absent is not known. V and J calls and clone size are those listed in that table; D and trimming were worked out from the DNA. The sample table holds 55,000 to 75,000 clones, of which about 85% were seen once. Roughly 20% of the sample is taken by the ten largest.

The specimen comprised peripheral blood, sampled on day 0 of AZD1222 vaccination. The TCR was taken from an adult in good health. The V gene is TRBV5-1 and the J gene is TRBJ2-5, with the D gene uncertain. The DNA reads TGCGCCAGCAGCTTGGTAGAGACCCAGTACTTC. This encodes CASSLVETQYF.